The TCR beta chain under discussion was sequenced for a study of a mutant IDH1 vaccine in newly diagnosed glioma (dated by TCRdb to 2020 to 2022). Regarding the study in general: Eight vaccinations were administered to patients in weeks 1, 3, 5, 7, 11, 15, 19 and 23, corresponding to visits V03 through V10. Longitudinal TCRB deep sequencing was performed for about 25 treated patients wherever samples were available for exploratory analyses. Of the approximately 30 treated patients, approximately 60% were male and approximately 38% were female, and the mean age was roughly 40 years. Prior to enrollment, standard therapy consisting of radiotherapy alone, temozolomide alone, or radiochemotherapy with temozolomide had been administered to patients, with the combination being received by most patients. Vaccination began 4-6 weeks after radiotherapy alone, or alongside temozolomide cycles in the chemotherapy-containing groups. Six visits were used for peripheral blood collection: V03 (baseline), V05, V07, V10, V12 and V13. General study outcomes and caveats: Selection of PBMC samples for TCRB deep sequencing was based on availability. Vaccine-induced immune responses across multiple MHC alleles were detected in 90% to 95% of patients. It was noted by the authors that analyses of patient blood samples could not be reproduced owing to sample limitations. Changes in the top peripheral T cell clonotypes picked up by TCRB sequencing did not appear to be linked to pseudoprogression.

The time point label for this specimen denotes: week 11, during vaccination. A 20-mer mutant IDH1 peptide at 300 micrograms in Montanide made up each vaccine dose, which was injected subcutaneously together with topical imiquimod. Newly diagnosed WHO grade 3 or 4 IDH1-mutant astrocytomas showing loss of nuclear ATRX were present in the donors. The samples were drawn from NOA16, a multicentre, single-arm, open-label phase I trial in Germany that tested a mutant IDH1 peptide vaccine in humans for the first time. Genomic DNA for TCRB sequencing was isolated from EDTA blood with the DNeasy Blood and Tissue Kit. V and J are truncated by 1 base and 6 bases respectively, leaving an intervening sequence of 12 bases. There are 14 amino acids in the CDR3, from cysteine to phenylalanine inclusive. The DNA shown is the 42-base CDR3, in frame from base 1. As encoded in the germline V gene (reference sequence), CDR1 is SEHNR while CDR2 is FQNEAQ.

A remark on this clone: Its recognized antigen is unknown. Base qualities are missing; no much larger clone stands one base away.

The library was prepared using the immunoSEQ multiplex PCR assay. Following the manufacturer's protocol, the hsTCRB Kit was used to amplify rearranged TCR beta chain sequences. An Illumina MiSeq was used to sequence the TCRB libraries. In the source study's methods: The proprietary platform of the kit vendor was used for demultiplexing, trimming and gene mapping. The immuneACCESS repertoire file appears here via TCRdb, limited to in-frame rearrangements. These files lack a portion of the clones; in checked studies, under half of the deficit traces to unresolved V genes, and the cause of the others is not known. V, J and clone size derive from that table, while D and trimming were established from the DNA sequence. The sample profile shows under 150,000 clones; around three quarters of them were found once. Less than 7% of the sample is in the top ten clones.

Source: PBMCs, taken from a glioma patient whose treatment included an IDH1 peptide vaccine. The V gene is TRBV7-9 and the J gene is TRBJ1-1; the D gene is perhaps TRBD1, on 5 matching bases. The receptor's source is a man aged 40-50 years with glioma. In nucleotides, the sequence is TGTGCCAGCAGCTTAGTACAGGCGGGCGCTGAAGCTTTCTTT. The resulting protein is CASSLVQAGAEAFF.